The clone carrying this TCR beta chain was seen only a few times. Its antigen remains unidentified. Germline CDR1 reads SGHTA; CDR2 reads FQGNSA. V lost 4 bases and J lost 5, with 9 bases in between. The CDR3 is 12 residues long. This sample was included in a study of response to subunit inactivated influenza vaccine. General study results and limits: Authors suggested seasonal influenza vaccinations each recruit few new T cells.

TCRdb re-derived calls from the RT-PCR reads in MiXCR, one entry per CDR3 protein. Of about 240,000 distinct CDR3 sequences listed, more than 10% are singletons. V is TRBV7-2 and J is TRBJ2-7, with D perhaps given as TRBD1 or TRBD2 (5 bases each). Sequenced here: non-naive T cells sorted from PBMCs, sampled less than 15 days before vaccination. The sequence came from a man between 45 and 60 years old who received an inactivated influenza vaccine. Here the CDR3 DNA reads TGTGCCAGCAGCTACGAGGGACACGAGCAGTACTTC. This gives the protein CASSYEGHEQYF.